This T cell receptor (beta chain) was obtained from a study of blood T cells in healthy people across ages. Broader study findings: Estimated diversity that came from one million T cells was considered an underestimate. TCR beta diversity per million T cells fell roughly linearly with age.

A second PCR of 7 to 11 cycles used a sample-barcoded 5' primer and a J-beta primer mix. Each cDNA was tagged by a template-switch adaptor containing 12 random nucleotides. MiXCR, applied by TCRdb to the 5' RACE reads, yields one record per CDR3 protein. Of fewer than 800,000 distinct CDR3 sequences in the sample, 32% were seen once. V lost 7 bases to trimming and J lost 1 base, with 16 bases between them. The CDR3 runs 15 residues. Germline-derived CDR1 and CDR2 are SGHAT and FQNNGV. This clonotype was detected a few times. Antigen specificity is unknown. This chain uses TRBV11-2 with TRBJ2-5, with a possible D match to TRBD1 (5 bases). The sequenced sample consisted of blood. This receptor was obtained from a woman aged 80 or over in good health. CDR3 protein: CASKLRGQSQETQYF. In DNA form, the CDR3 reads TGTGCCAGCAAGCTTAGGGGCCAGAGCCAAGAGACCCAGTACTTC.